The clone carrying this T cell receptor beta chain was counted at least ten times. TCRdb re-analysed the RT-PCR reads in MiXCR, keeping a single row per CDR3 protein. The sample has approximately 90,000 distinct CDR3 sequences; around 5% are singletons. This sample was included in a study of patients and donors after allogeneic stem cell transplantation. This CDR3 spans 15 amino acids. Germline V lookup: CDR1 SNHLY, CDR2 FYNNEI. The V gene lost 4 bases and the J gene lost 6 bases, with 13 bases spanning the gap. The TCR was taken from a human donor who was either an allogeneic HSCT recipient or a stem cell or donor lymphocyte infusion donor (not recorded which). It is not recorded whose cells these are; they may come from a transplant donor. The gene calls are TRBV2 and TRBJ1-6; no clear D gene. Material: blood, either unsorted or a sorted T cell fraction (not recorded which). CDR3 sequence reads: CASSASGGANSPLHF. The CDR3, as DNA: TGTGCCAGCAGTGCGTCGGGAGGAGCTAATTCACCCCTCCACTTT. Filled out from reference TRBV2 and TRBJ1-6, the complete variable domain reads EPEVTQTPSHQVTQMGQEVILRCVPISNHLYFYWYRQILGQKVEFLVSFYNNEISEKSEIFDDQFSVERPDGSNFTLKIRSTKLEDSAMYFCASSASGGANSPLHFGNGTRLTVT.